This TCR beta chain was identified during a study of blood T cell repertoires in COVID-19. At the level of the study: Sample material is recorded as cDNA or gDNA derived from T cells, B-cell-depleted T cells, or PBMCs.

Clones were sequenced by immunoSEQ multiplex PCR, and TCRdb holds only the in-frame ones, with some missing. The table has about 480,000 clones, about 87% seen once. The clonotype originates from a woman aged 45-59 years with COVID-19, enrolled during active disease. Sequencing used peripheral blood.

CDR3: CASSDEYWATEAFF. CDR3 DNA sequence: TGTGCCAGCAGTGACGAGTACTGGGCTACTGAAGCTTTCTTT. The chain links TRBV6-1 to TRBJ1-1; D not resolved. The V gene lost 3 bases and the J gene lost 5 bases, with 13 bases spanning the gap. This CDR3 is built from 14 residues. The germline V gene has CDR1 MNHNS and CDR2 SASEGT.